The 20 T cell receptor beta chains reported below all come from one sample, sequenced in a study of tumor-infiltrating lymphocytes in localized non-small cell lung cancer. Assay: immunoSEQ multiplex PCR; the TCRdb copy retains only in-frame clones and omits some. The data show about 16,000 clones, approximately 70% seen once. Sequenced: lung tumor tissue. The receptor set was obtained from a human donor with non-small cell lung cancer.

This clone appeared a few times. This chain joins TRBV5-5 and TRBJ1-5, with 8 bases identical to TRBD1. Germline CDR1 SGHKS, CDR2 YYEKEE (reference sequence). The CDR3 length is 16 residues. V lost 3 bases, J lost 4 bases, and 9 bases stayed unmatched. The CDR3 sequence: CASSSALDRANQPQHF. The CDR3 region has the DNA TGTGCCAGCAGCTCCGCCCTGGACAGGGCTAATCAGCCCCAGCATTTT. The full variable domain, with the rest looked up from reference TRBV5-5 and TRBJ1-5, is DAGVTQSPTHLIKTRGQQVTLRCSPISGHKSVSWYQQVLGQGPQFIFQYYEKEERGRGNFPDRFSARQFPNYSSELNVNALLLGDSALYLCASSSALDRANQPQHFGDGTRLSIL.

The chain is built from TRBV7-9 and TRBJ2-7, with 10 bases identical to TRBD1. Germline trimming cut 5 bases from V and 3 bases from J; bases unmatched to any gene: 7. Per germline, CDR1 SEHNR and CDR2 FQNEAQ (reference sequence). The CDR3 is made up of 15 amino acids. The CDR3 protein is CASSIGTGADYEQYF. The CDR3 DNA reads as TGTGCCAGCAGCATCGGGACAGGGGCGGACTACGAGCAGTACTTC. Filled out from reference TRBV7-9 and TRBJ2-7, the complete variable domain reads DTGVSQNPRHKITKRGQNVTFRCDPISEHNRLYWYRQTLGQGPEFLTYFQNEAQLEKSRLLSDRFSAERPKGSFSTLEIQRTEQGDSAMYLCASSIGTGADYEQYFGPGTRLTVT.

The V gene is TRBV19, the J gene TRBJ2-1; 10 bases align to TRBD2. The germline CDR1 and CDR2 sequences are LNHDA and SQIVND (reference sequence). This CDR3 spans 16 amino acids. V gave up 2 bases and J gave up 7 bases; unmatched junction bases: 8. This CDR3 is CASSIRAGGRWNEQFF. The DNA of the CDR3 is TGTGCCAGTAGTATAAGAGCGGGGGGGCGCTGGAATGAGCAGTTCTTC.

The rearrangement uses TRBV5-1 and TRBJ2-4; 14 nucleotides align to TRBD2. Losses at the gene ends were 5 bases for V and 3 bases for J; bases not matched to a gene: 4. From germline, CDR1 is SGHRS and CDR2 YFSETQ. This CDR3 has 16 amino acids. CDR3 coding DNA: TGCGCCAGCAGGGATGGGACTAGCGGGGGCAAAAACATTCAGTACTTC. Translation: CASRDGTSGGKNIQYF.

The chain couples TRBV5-1 to TRBJ1-1, with TRBD1 as a possible D gene (5 bases). V lost 2 bases and J 3 bases, leaving 8 bases between the germline ends. This CDR3 contains 13 residues. Per the germline V gene, CDR1 is SGHRS and CDR2 is YFSETQ. The CDR3 is CASSFREDTEAFF. The CDR3 DNA sequence: TGCGCCAGCAGCTTCAGGGAGGACACTGAAGCTTTCTTT.

This clone appeared a single time. A much larger clone is a single base away; this may be a read error. This chain joins TRBV27 and TRBJ2-7; no clear D. V was cut by 4 bases and J by 3 bases, with 4 bases left in between. CDR1 is MNHEY, CDR2 SMNVEV, per germline (reference sequence). This CDR3 comprises 11 residues. The CDR3 region has the DNA TGTGCCAGCAGTTCCTACTACGAGCAGTACTTC. It is translated as CASSSYYEQYF.

The rearrangement uses TRBV9 and TRBJ1-5, with D possibly being TRBD1 (5 bases). Germline values: CDR1 SGDLS, CDR2 YYNGEE. V was pared by 0 bases and J by 6 bases, with 13 bases between. There are 15 residues in the CDR3. The CDR3 DNA reads TGTGCCAGCAGCGTAGGTCAAGGGGAGGGTCAGCCCCAGCATTTT. It codes for CASSVGQGEGQPQHF. The whole variable domain, filled in from reference TRBV9 and TRBJ1-5, reads DSGVTQTPKHLITATGQRVTLRCSPRSGDLSVYWYQQSLDQGLQFLIQYYNGEERAKGNILERFSAQQFPDLHSELNLSSLELGDSALYFCASSVGQGEGQPQHFGDGTRLSIL.

The chain employs TRBV30 and TRBJ2-7, with TRBD1 matching 7 bases. J gave up 2 bases and V 1 base, and 8 bases lay outside the gene matches. Germline V gene lookup returns CDR1 GTSNPN and CDR2 SVGIG (reference sequence). CDR3 size: 15 residues. The CDR3 reads CAWSATDRRTYEQYF. In DNA form, the CDR3 reads TGTGCCTGGAGTGCGACGGACAGGAGGACCTACGAGCAGTACTTC.

The chain uses TRBV6-1 and TRBJ2-2, with D uncertain. CDR3 size: 13 residues. Per the germline V gene, CDR1 is MNHNS and CDR2 is SASEGT. V shed 7 bases and J shed 2 bases, with 8 bases lying between them. The CDR3 protein is CASNLINTGELFF. The CDR3, as DNA: TGTGCCAGCAACCTCATTAACACCGGGGAGCTGTTTTTT.

V and J are TRBV28 and TRBJ2-2, with 15 bases identical to TRBD2. The CDR3 totals 16 residues. The V gene end was trimmed by 2 bases and the J gene end by 5 bases; junction bases not matched to a gene: 0. The germline V gene has CDR1 MDHEN and CDR2 SYDVKM. As DNA, the CDR3 is TGTGCCAGCAGTTTAGGGACTAGCGGGAGGACCGGGGAGCTGTTTTTT. It specifies CASSLGTSGRTGELFF.

This clone is a singleton in its sample. V gene TRBV28 combines with J gene TRBJ2-7; TRBD1 agrees at 8 bases. V lost 4 bases to trimming and J lost 4 bases; unmatched junction nucleotides: 9. The CDR3 is made up of 15 amino acids. Per germline, CDR1 MDHEN and CDR2 SYDVKM. Here the CDR3 reads CASSSRQGNWYEQYF. CDR3 in DNA: TGTGCCAGCAGTTCGCGACAGGGGAATTGGTACGAGCAGTACTTC.

The V and J genes are TRBV7-2 and TRBJ2-3; D gene uncertain. The CDR3 loop spans 11 amino acids. V lost 4 bases to trimming and J lost 2 bases, with 1 base between them. Germline V gene lookup returns CDR1 SGHTA and CDR2 FQGNSA. CDR3 in amino acids: CASSSTDTQYF. The CDR3 DNA is TGTGCCAGCAGCTCCACAGATACGCAGTATTTT.

This chain joins TRBV12-2 and TRBJ1-1. TRBV12-2 is a known pseudogene. The CDR3 length is 18 residues. The CDR3 nucleotides read TGTGCAAGTCGCCCGCGGGACTTACTTAATAACGTGAACACTGAAGCTTTCTTT. Its translation is CASRPRDLLNNVNTEAFF.

V usage is TRBV10-1 and J usage is TRBJ2-3, with 9 positions matching TRBD1. The V gene's germline CDR1 is WNHNN and CDR2 SYGVQD (reference sequence). After removal of 7 bases from V and 6 bases from J, the junction contained 11 bases not matched to a gene. This CDR3 is 15 amino acids long. The CDR3 spells CASTPGTGFRDTQYF. The CDR3 DNA is TGCGCCAGCACCCCCGGGACAGGGTTCAGGGATACGCAGTATTTT.

By sample fraction, this clone is medium-sized. This chain connects TRBV10-3 to TRBJ2-1; D might be TRBD2 (6 bases). The length of the CDR3 is 15 residues. CDR1 ENHRY and CDR2 SYGVKD come from the germline V gene. Trimming pared 5 bases from V and 2 bases from J, leaving 13 bases between. Here the CDR3 DNA reads TGTGCCATCAGTCCGAGCGGGCATACCTACAATGAGCAGTTCTTC. This gives the protein CAISPSGHTYNEQFF.

The rearrangement uses TRBV28 and TRBJ2-2; 8 nucleotides align to TRBD1. The CDR3 runs to 15 residues. Looked up from germline, CDR1 is MDHEN and CDR2 is SYDVKM. Losses at the gene ends were 6 bases for V and 3 bases for J; bases not matched to a gene: 6. The CDR3 reads CASRSGGADTGELFF. The CDR3 DNA sequence: TGTGCCAGCAGGTCAGGGGGCGCGGACACCGGGGAGCTGTTTTTT.

This clone was picked up a small number of times. The rearrangement links TRBV6-5 to TRBJ1-1; 8 bases map to TRBD1. Germline V CDR1 and CDR2: MNHEY, SVGAGI. The CDR3 spans 12 residues. The trim removed 6 bases at V and 11 bases at J, leaving 8 bases unmatched. The CDR3 spells CASRKDRGRAFF. The DNA for the CDR3 is TGTGCCAGCAGAAAAGACAGGGGACGGGCTTTCTTT.

The chain uses TRBV2 and TRBJ2-6; no clear D gene. Trimming shortened V by 4 bases and J by 1 base, and 11 bases separated the two germline ends. The CDR3 runs 16 residues. Germline V gene sequence: CDR1 SNHLY, CDR2 FYNNEI. The CDR3 region is CASSGRPRSGANVLTF. The CDR3 DNA follows: TGTGCCAGCAGTGGCAGACCTAGATCTGGGGCCAACGTCCTGACTTTC.

This clone was recorded a few times. The chain recombines TRBV7-2 with TRBJ1-1, with D unclear. CDR3 length equals 13 residues. Trimming pared 0 bases from V and 3 bases from J, leaving 5 bases between. From germline, CDR1 is SGHTA and CDR2 FQGNSA. The CDR3 DNA is TGTGCCAGCAGCTTAGCCTCCTACACTGAAGCTTTCTTT. The encoded protein is CASSLASYTEAFF.

The chain carries TRBV7-8 and TRBJ1-1, with TRBD1 as a possible D gene (6 bases). The germline V gene has CDR1 SGHVS and CDR2 FQNEAQ. Trimming cost V 5 bases and J 4 bases, with 11 bases left between them. This CDR3 has 13 amino acids. The CDR3 DNA follows: TGTGCCAGCAGCCACGCAGGGGCCACTGAAGCTTTCTTT. Its translation: CASSHAGATEAFF. Drawing the rest from reference TRBV7-8 and TRBJ1-1, the complete variable domain is GAGVSQSPRYKVAKRGQDVALRCDPISGHVSLFWYQQALGQGPEFLTYFQNEAQLDKSGLPSDRFFAERPEGSVSTLKIQRTQQEDSAVYLCASSHAGATEAFFGQGTRLTVV.